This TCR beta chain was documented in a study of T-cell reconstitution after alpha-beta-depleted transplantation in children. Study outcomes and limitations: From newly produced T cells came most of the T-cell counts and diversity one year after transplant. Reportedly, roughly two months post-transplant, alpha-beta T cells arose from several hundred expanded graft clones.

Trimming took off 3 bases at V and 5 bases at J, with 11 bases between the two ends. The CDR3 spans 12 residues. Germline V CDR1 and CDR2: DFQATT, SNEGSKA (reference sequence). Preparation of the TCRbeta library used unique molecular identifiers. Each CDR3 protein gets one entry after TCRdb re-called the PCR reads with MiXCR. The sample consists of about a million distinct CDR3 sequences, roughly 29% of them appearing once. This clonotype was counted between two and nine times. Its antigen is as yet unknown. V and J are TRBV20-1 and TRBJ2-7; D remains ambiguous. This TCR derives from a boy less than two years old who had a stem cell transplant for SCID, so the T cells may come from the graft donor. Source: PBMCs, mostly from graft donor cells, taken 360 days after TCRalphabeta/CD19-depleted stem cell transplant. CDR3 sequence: CSASGGTDEQYF. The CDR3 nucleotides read TGCAGTGCTAGCGGCGGCACGGACGAGCAGTACTTC.